Sequencing of this T cell receptor beta chain was carried out in a study of blood T cells in healthy people across ages. Trimming cost V 6 bases and J 0 bases, with 12 bases left between them. The CDR3 length is 15 residues. Germline V lookup: CDR1 MDHEN, CDR2 SYDVKM. Each sample yielded at least 6 micrograms of PBMC total RNA. A J-beta primer mix and a sample-barcoded 5' primer were used in a second PCR of roughly 6 to 12 cycles. TCRdb ran MiXCR on the 5' RACE reads and lists one entry per CDR3 protein. The sample lists about 1 million distinct CDR3 sequences, roughly a quarter occurring once. A further study also used this sample, focusing on T cells of mothers and their children.

The sequence was collected from a girl aged 2 to 9 in good health. The sample taken for sequencing was blood. This chain connects TRBV28 to TRBJ2-4; D not resolved. The CDR3 DNA is TGTGCCAGCAGCATAAGAGAGAAAGCCAAAAACATTCAGTACTTC. It encodes CASSIREKAKNIQYF.